The T cell receptor (beta chain) described here comes from a study of shared clonotypes between healthy human individuals. The CDR3 is made up of 15 amino acids. Trimming cost V 5 bases and J 8 bases; bases outside gene matches: 10. From germline, CDR1 is SNHLY and CDR2 FYNNEI. In regard to this clone: Its specificity is not known.

The assay was immunoSEQ multiplex PCR, and TCRdb's table has in-frame clones only and misses some. Among 2.3 million or so clones listed, 85% to 95% were seen once. Study-wide results and caveats: Naive subsets typically showed greater estimated richness than memory subsets.

The receptor was derived from a man aged 18 to 29 in good health. Some clones in this sample may be carry-over from other donors' samples. The chain uses TRBV2 and TRBJ2-1; 9 bases align to TRBD1. Sample: naive CD4+ T cells from PBMCs. Specified subset: CD45RA+ positively selected. For the CDR3, the DNA is TGTGCCAGCAGTACCGCGGGACAGGGACCCGATGAGCAGTTCTTC. Translated: CASSTAGQGPDEQFF.